What follows are 22 T cell receptor beta chains derived from one specimen sequenced in a study of shared clonotypes between healthy human individuals. Sequencing was performed with immunoSEQ multiplex PCR; in TCRdb, only in-frame clones are kept and a portion is missing. The sample lists some 2,000,000 clones, roughly 95% occurring once. The sequencing input was naive CD4+ T cells sorted from blood. The subset was: CD45RA+ positively selected. These receptors all stem from a man aged 18-30 years in good health.

The J gene is TRBJ2-3, the V gene TRBV28, with 10 bases matching TRBD1. CDR3 length equals 16 residues. V trimming: 5 bases; J trimming: 0 bases; junction bases outside the gene matches: 5. Germline CDR1 reads MDHEN; CDR2 reads SYDVKM. The CDR3, as DNA: TGTGCCAGCAGTCGCCGACAGGGGGCTAGCACAGATACGCAGTATTTT. Its translation is CASSRRQGASTDTQYF. Using reference TRBV28 and TRBJ2-3 for the parts outside the CDR3, the full variable domain is DVKVTQSSRYLVKRTGEKVFLECVQDMDHENMFWYRQDPGLGLRLIYFSYDVKMKEKGDIPEGYSVSREKKERFSLILESASTNQTSMYLCASSRRQGASTDTQYFGPGTRLTVL.

This chain links TRBV10-1 with TRBJ2-2; D not certain. This CDR3 has 15 residues. V was pared by 0 bases and J by 1 base, with 6 bases between. Looked up from germline, CDR1 is WNHNN and CDR2 is SYGVQD (reference sequence). The CDR3 loop is CASSESKGNTGELFF. The CDR3 DNA is TGCGCCAGCAGTGAGTCTAAAGGGAACACCGGGGAGCTGTTTTTT.

This chain joins TRBV14 and TRBJ1-6, with a possible D match to TRBD1 (5 bases). This CDR3 has 14 residues. V lost 4 bases and J 2 bases, leaving 6 bases between the germline ends. Germline assignment: CDR1 SGHDN and CDR2 FVKESK. CDR3 bases: TGTGCCAGCAGCCTGACAGCCTATAATTCACCCCTCCACTTT. Protein sequence: CASSLTAYNSPLHF.

The rearrangement links TRBV5-1 to TRBJ1-2, with 9 nucleotides matching TRBD1. The CDR3 loop spans 17 amino acids. Germline V gives CDR1 SGHRS, CDR2 YFSETQ. Trimming at V came to 3 bases and at J to 2 bases, leaving 11 bases not matched to a gene. CDR3 loop: CASSSPRGQGLNYGYTF. CDR3 DNA sequence: TGCGCCAGCAGCTCGCCGCGCGGACAGGGGCTGAACTATGGCTACACCTTC. The entire variable domain, with the rest obtained from reference TRBV5-1 and TRBJ1-2, is as follows: KAGVTQTPRYLIKTRGQQVTLSCSPISGHRSVSWYQQTPGQGLQFLFEYFSETQRNKGNFPGRFSGRQFSNSRSEMNVSTLELGDSALYLCASSSPRGQGLNYGYTFGSGTRLTVV.

The gene calls are TRBV7-9 and TRBJ2-7; tentative D call: TRBD2 (5 bases). Germline V gene lookup returns CDR1 SEHNR and CDR2 FQNEAQ (reference sequence). The V end lost 2 bases, the J end lost 6 bases, and 8 bases lay between the germline ends. The CDR3 contains 12 residues. As DNA, the CDR3 is TGTGCCAGCAGCTTAATGGCGGGCGAGCAGTACTTC. Its protein product is CASSLMAGEQYF.

This chain connects TRBV10-3 to TRBJ1-2, with D possibly being TRBD1 (6 bases). CDR3 size: 12 residues. CDR1 is ENHRY, CDR2 SYGVKD, per germline. V lost 7 bases to trimming and J lost 6 bases, with 12 bases between them. CDR3 bases: TGTGCCATCACGGACAGCCAAAATGGCTACACCTTC. It codes for CAITDSQNGYTF.

V gene TRBV7-2 combines with J gene TRBJ1-5; tentative D call: TRBD1 (6 bases). The CDR3 consists of 14 residues. The V and J ends lost 5 bases and 7 bases respectively, with 15 bases between them. The germline V gene has CDR1 SGHTA and CDR2 FQGNSA. The CDR3 DNA reads TGTGCCAGCAGCCAAAGACAAGGGGGGCAGCCCCAGCATTTT. Protein product: CASSQRQGGQPQHF.

The chain has TRBV7-9 and TRBJ1-1; no reliable D call. The CDR3 runs to 12 residues. Germline assignment: CDR1 SEHNR and CDR2 FQNEAQ (reference sequence). V was pared by 4 bases and J by 6 bases, with 9 bases between. CDR3 DNA sequence: TGTGCCAGCAGCTCTAGGGTGGCTGAAGCTTTCTTT. Residues: CASSSRVAEAFF.

The chain joins TRBV11-2 to TRBJ2-1; the match to TRBD1 covers 9 bases. V gave up 1 base and J gave up 7 bases; unmatched junction bases: 5. Germline CDR1 SGHAT, CDR2 FQNNGV. The CDR3 is 15 residues long. The CDR3 reads CASSLGDRDWNEQFF. Written as DNA, the CDR3 is TGTGCCAGCAGCTTAGGGGACAGGGATTGGAATGAGCAGTTCTTC.

This clone has a single count. The genes are TRBV28 and TRBJ1-1; TRBD1 might be the D (6 bases). The CDR3 length is 15 residues. Trimming removed 1 base at V and 1 base at J, with 10 bases between. From germline, CDR1 is MDHEN and CDR2 SYDVKM. CDR3 nucleotide sequence: TGTGCCAGCAGTTTATTCCGGGGGCAGAACACTGAAGCTTTCTTT. It specifies CASSLFRGQNTEAFF.

This clone has just one count. The chain couples TRBV7-9 to TRBJ1-5; no definite D call. The CDR3 has 12 residues. V lost 1 base, J lost 9 bases, and 7 bases lay in between. Germline CDR1 is SEHNR and CDR2 is FQNEAQ (reference sequence). Written as DNA, the CDR3 is TGTGCCAGCAGCTTAGAGGCAGGGCCCCAGCATTTT. The encoded protein is CASSLEAGPQHF.

This chain connects TRBV9 to TRBJ2-5; D is ambiguous. Germline values: CDR1 SGDLS, CDR2 YYNGEE. V was shortened by 4 bases and J by 4 bases, with 11 bases between the two germline ends. The CDR3 extends over 13 amino acids. The CDR3 spells CASSTIPGETQYF. The CDR3 bases are TGTGCCAGCAGCACGATCCCTGGAGAGACCCAGTACTTC.

The genes are TRBV5-1 and TRBJ1-2; D is undetermined. V lost 2 bases and J 3 bases, leaving 8 bases between the germline ends. The CDR3 loop spans 13 amino acids. Germline loops: CDR1 SGHRS, CDR2 YFSETQ. CDR3 in DNA: TGCGCCAGCAGCTTAAAGGACGACTATGGCTACACCTTC. This gives the protein CASSLKDDYGYTF.

The chain couples TRBV5-1 to TRBJ2-3, with 8 bases aligning to TRBD2. V lost 1 base and J lost 6; bases outside the gene matches: 4. The CDR3 is made up of 14 amino acids. CDR1 SGHRS and CDR2 YFSETQ come from the germline V gene. The CDR3 DNA follows: TGCGCCAGCAGCTTGCTAACTAGCGGTGATACGCAGTATTTT. Its protein product is CASSLLTSGDTQYF.

Note on this clone: The same CDR3 arises from other DNA sequences in this sample as well. This chain connects TRBV10-3 to TRBJ2-5; D gene uncertain. Germline loops: CDR1 ENHRY, CDR2 SYGVKD. The germline V and J ends were trimmed by 3 bases and 4 bases, with 3 bases remaining between them. This CDR3 comprises 11 residues. The chain's CDR3 is CAISELETQYF. The CDR3 DNA reads as TGTGCCATCAGTGAACTAGAGACCCAGTACTTC.

The rearrangement uses TRBV30 and TRBJ1-4, with 9 bases fitting TRBD1. J was trimmed by 10 bases and V by 2 bases; bases with no gene match: 14. CDR3 size: 16 residues. CDR1 is GTSNPN and CDR2 is SVGIG in the germline V gene (reference sequence). Here the CDR3 DNA reads TGTGCCTGGAGTACTACAGGGGGCGCAGGAACAGCAAAACTGTTTTTT. Its protein is CAWSTTGGAGTAKLFF.

The rearrangement links TRBV5-1 to TRBJ2-7; 15 bases line up with TRBD2. Looked up from germline, CDR1 is SGHRS and CDR2 is YFSETQ. V shed 4 bases and J 10 bases; nucleotides not matched to a gene: 6. The CDR3 loop spans 14 amino acids. CDR3 nucleotide sequence: TGCGCCAGCAGCCCGGGACTAGCGGGAGGTCCCCAGTACTTC. This codes for CASSPGLAGGPQYF.

The rearrangement links TRBV28 to TRBJ1-2, with D maybe TRBD1 (6 bases). The germline V and J ends were trimmed by 10 bases and 1 base, with 19 bases remaining between them. The CDR3 loop spans 15 amino acids. Germline CDR1 reads MDHEN; CDR2 reads SYDVKM. In DNA form, the CDR3 reads TGTGCCACTGATGGAAAGGGGGGAGGTAACTATGGCTACACCTTC. Encoded protein: CATDGKGGGNYGYTF.

A note on this clone: This CDR3 is also generated by other DNA sequences in the sample. The chain is built from TRBV5-1 and TRBJ2-7; D is uncertain. Deletions cut 0 bases from V and 2 bases from J, with 9 bases between. This CDR3 contains 14 residues. Germline loops: CDR1 SGHRS, CDR2 YFSETQ. For the CDR3, the DNA is TGCGCCAGCAGCTTGGCTCAGGTGACCTACGAGCAGTACTTC. The encoded protein is CASSLAQVTYEQYF.

Points on this clone: This sample includes further DNA sequences coding for the same CDR3. V gene TRBV27 combines with J gene TRBJ2-7; 10 nucleotides match TRBD2. The V gene end was trimmed by 0 bases and the J gene end by 3 bases; junction bases not matched to a gene: 2. In germline, CDR1 is MNHEY, CDR2 SMNVEV (reference sequence). The CDR3 is made up of 15 amino acids. DNA for the CDR3: TGTGCCAGCAGTTTATCGGGACTAGCGAGCTACGAGCAGTACTTC. Translation gives CASSLSGLASYEQYF.

The chain is built from TRBV15 and TRBJ1-1; 8 nucleotides align to TRBD1. Losses at the gene ends were 0 bases for V and 8 bases for J; bases not matched to a gene: 2. CDR3 length: 13 residues. The V gene's germline CDR1 is LNHNV and CDR2 YYDKDF (reference sequence). The DNA for the CDR3 is TGTGCCACCAGCAGAGACAGGGGGCCAGAAGCTTTCTTT. Encoded protein: CATSRDRGPEAFF.

This clone was counted a single time. V is TRBV18 and J is TRBJ2-1, with D uncertain. Germline CDR1 reads KGHSH; CDR2 reads LQKENI. Trimming took off 1 base at V and 4 bases at J, with 8 bases between the two ends. CDR3 length equals 14 residues. The CDR3 protein is CASSPLTVYNEQFF. CDR3 nucleotides: TGTGCCAGCTCACCACTTACAGTTTACAATGAGCAGTTCTTC.